The 21 T cell receptor beta chains presented below share a single source sample, sequenced in a study of blood T cell repertoires in COVID-19. Sequencing used immunoSEQ multiplex PCR; TCRdb keeps in-frame clones, though not all of them. The table includes 150,000 to 200,000 clones, around four fifths detected once. Sequencing was done on a sample of peripheral blood. The source is an elderly woman with acute or convalescent COVID-19.

The chain carries TRBV4-2 and TRBJ2-3; 7 positions agree with TRBD2. Germline V CDR1 and CDR2: LGHNA, YNFKEQ. The CDR3 spans 16 residues. The ends lost 0 bases at V and 0 bases at J; junction bases unmatched: 3. In nucleotides, the CDR3 is TGTGCCAGCAGCCAAGATAGTAGCGGGAGCACAGATACGCAGTATTTT. Translation gives CASSQDSSGSTDTQYF.

The V gene is TRBV10-2, the J gene TRBJ2-1; 7 nucleotides align to TRBD2. V was clipped by 4 bases and J by 5 bases; unmatched bases: 8. CDR1 is WSHSY, CDR2 SAAADI, per germline. The CDR3 extends over 15 amino acids. The CDR3 DNA sequence: TGCGCCAGCAGTGCACCGGGACTACCGGACAATGAGCAGTTCTTC. This gives the protein CASSAPGLPDNEQFF.

V and J are TRBV7-2 and TRBJ1-5; TRBD1 is a possible D gene (6 bases). The CDR3 has 15 residues. Germline CDR1 and CDR2: SGHTA and FQGNSA. Trimming stripped 5 bases from V and 7 bases from J, with 18 bases between. CDR3 in DNA: TGTGCCAGCAGCCGCGAGGGGGGGATTGCGCAGCCCCAGCATTTT. It translates to CASSREGGIAQPQHF. Complete variable domain (other parts from reference TRBV7-2 and TRBJ1-5): GAGVSQSPSNKVTEKGKDVELRCDPISGHTALYWYRQSLGQGLEFLIYFQGNSAPDKSGLPSDRFSAERTGGSVSTLTIQRTQQEDSAVYLCASSREGGIAQPQHFGDGTRLSIL.

The J gene is TRBJ1-4, the V gene TRBV6-5, with D hard to call. CDR1 and CDR2 (germline): MNHEY, SVGAGI. Trimming left V 7 bases short and J 8 bases short, with 14 bases between. The CDR3 runs to 13 residues. The CDR3, as DNA: TGTGCCAGCACCCGTCGGAGCGAGGAAAAACTGTTTTTT. Its protein product is CASTRRSEEKLFF.

This chain joins TRBV28 and TRBJ1-1; 12 bases are shared with TRBD1. This CDR3 is built from 18 residues. Germline V gene data show CDR1 as MDHEN and CDR2 as SYDVKM. The trim removed 4 bases at V and 3 bases at J, leaving 12 bases unmatched. The CDR3 region is CASSSLGDRGRWDTEAFF. The CDR3 bases are TGTGCCAGCAGTTCCCTTGGGGACAGGGGGCGATGGGACACTGAAGCTTTCTTT.

This clone has more than one count but fewer than ten. V usage is TRBV5-5 and J usage is TRBJ2-2, with no clear D. Trimming removed 0 bases at V and 3 bases at J, with 3 bases between. Germline V CDR1 and CDR2: SGHKS, YYEKEE (reference sequence). The CDR3 is 13 amino acids. CDR3 amino acids: CASSLADTGELFF. CDR3 sequence (DNA): TGTGCCAGCAGCTTGGCGGACACCGGGGAGCTGTTTTTT.

The chain combines TRBV7-2 with TRBJ2-2, with TRBD2 matching 7 bases. The CDR3 runs to 17 residues. CDR1 is SGHTA and CDR2 is FQGNSA in the germline V gene. J lost 6 bases, V lost 1 base, and 11 bases had no gene match. The CDR3 is CASSLGGPQRGAGELFF. In nucleotides, the CDR3 is TGTGCCAGCAGCTTAGGAGGGCCTCAGCGGGGCGCCGGGGAGCTGTTTTTT.

The CDR3 reads CSVDSGAEEKLFF. CDR3 bases: TGCAGCGTTGATTCTGGGGCCGAAGAAAAACTGTTTTTT. This sequence joins TRBV29-1 and TRBJ1-4, with D tentatively TRBD1 (5 bases). The CDR3 totals 13 residues. Trimming pared 3 bases from V and 8 bases from J, leaving 13 bases between. Germline V lookup: CDR1 SQVTM, CDR2 ANQGSEA.

This rearrangement joins TRBV29-1 to TRBJ1-5; 7 bases map to TRBD1. Germline-derived CDR1 and CDR2 are SQVTM and ANQGSEA. Trimming removed 4 bases from V and 2 bases from J; junction bases left unmatched: 5. CDR3 length equals 14 residues. In DNA, the CDR3 is TGCAGCGTTGTGGAGGGGGCCGGCAATCAGCCCCAGCATTTT. It encodes CSVVEGAGNQPQHF.

This clone was counted a single time. The chain uses TRBV7-2 and TRBJ2-1, with 7 positions matching TRBD1. V lost 2 bases and J lost 15; bases outside the gene matches: 7. The CDR3 has 12 residues. Germline V gene sequence: CDR1 SGHTA, CDR2 FQGNSA. In DNA form, the CDR3 reads TGTGCCAGCAGCTTACAGGGGGTAATTCTGTTCTTC. Translating it yields CASSLQGVILFF.

The chain links TRBV6-5 to TRBJ1-5; a possible D gene is TRBD1 (5 bases). The CDR3 runs 13 residues. V was shortened by 8 bases and J by 4 bases, with 12 bases between the two germline ends. Germline CDR1 is MNHEY and CDR2 is SVGAGI. The CDR3 nucleotides read TGTGCCAGCGGGGGGACGGGAAATCAGCCCCAGCATTTT. Protein sequence: CASGGTGNQPQHF.

The rearrangement links TRBV19 to TRBJ1-1; no firm D call. The CDR3 spans 14 residues. Germline V gene sequence: CDR1 LNHDA, CDR2 SQIVND (reference sequence). V lost 10 bases to trimming and J lost 6 bases, with 21 bases between them. CDR3 bases: TGTGCCACCCAATCGGGGTCCCGGGCGGCTGAAGCTTTCTTT. Amino acid sequence: CATQSGSRAAEAFF.

As concerns this clone: Other nucleotide sequences in the sample specify the same CDR3. The V call is TRBV6-5, the J call TRBJ2-5, with a tentative D call TRBD1 (6 bases). The CDR3 loop spans 13 amino acids. The V gene's germline CDR1 is MNHEY and CDR2 SVGAGI. The V and J ends lost 8 bases and 3 bases respectively, with 13 bases between them. The DNA of the CDR3 is TGTGCCAGCGGAACCAGGGGCGAAGAGACCCAGTACTTC. It yields the protein CASGTRGEETQYF.

This sequence joins TRBV5-3 and TRBJ1-5; TRBD1 matches at 11 bases. TRBV5-3 is labeled an ORF, and its function is uncertain. V trimming: 4 bases; J trimming: 6 bases; junction bases outside the gene matches: 6. This CDR3 comprises 15 residues. The CDR3 DNA reads TGTGCCAGAAGCAGGGGACAGGGGGTTAGTCAGCCCCAGCATTTT. This sequence encodes CARSRGQGVSQPQHF.

This chain uses TRBV30 with TRBJ1-1; D is uncertain. The V end was cut by 1 base, the J end by 4 bases, with 10 bases between. Germline V gene lookup returns CDR1 GTSNPN and CDR2 SVGIG (reference sequence). The CDR3 is 13 amino acids. The CDR3 sequence is CAWSGDFGTEAFF. The CDR3 DNA sequence: TGTGCCTGGAGTGGAGATTTCGGCACTGAAGCTTTCTTT.

V is TRBV21-1 and J is TRBJ2-5; the DNA was not used to check the table's D call, TRBD1. TRBV21-1 is a documented pseudogene. The CDR3 consists of 14 residues. The CDR3 here is CASSSVRENGTQYF. DNA for the CDR3: TGTGCCAGCAGCAGTGTCAGGGAAAACGGGACCCAGTACTTC.

This clone was recorded a few times. The chain uses TRBV19 and TRBJ2-3, with a weak D call TRBD2 (6 bases). V gave up 1 base and J gave up 0 bases, with 11 bases separating them. The CDR3 length is 16 residues. Germline V CDR1 and CDR2: LNHDA, SQIVND (reference sequence). For the CDR3, the DNA is TGTGCCAGTAGTATAGGGGGGACTTCCAGCACAGATACGCAGTATTTT. Amino acids: CASSIGGTSSTDTQYF.

The chain employs TRBV6-2 or TRBV6-3 and TRBJ1-5; D is undetermined. Per the germline V gene, CDR1 is MNHEY and CDR2 is SVGEGT. The CDR3 length is 12 residues. V was cut by 6 bases and J by 5 bases, with 8 bases left in between. The CDR3 spells CASSLVYQPQHF. The CDR3 DNA is TGTGCCAGCAGCCTCGTGTATCAGCCCCAGCATTTT.

In this sample, this clone turned up once. The rearrangement uses TRBV7-9 and TRBJ1-2; 10 bases are shared with TRBD1. CDR3 length: 15 residues. Trimming removed 5 bases from V and 6 bases from J; junction bases left unmatched: 9. Per germline, CDR1 SEHNR and CDR2 FQNEAQ (reference sequence). In DNA form, the CDR3 reads TGTGCCAGCAGCGCCCGGGACAGGGGATGGGATGGCTACACCTTC. Translated: CASSARDRGWDGYTF.

The chain carries TRBV5-6 and TRBJ2-1; 14 positions match TRBD2. The CDR3 covers 19 residues. Trimming cost V 2 bases and J 0 bases; bases outside gene matches: 7. Germline CDR1 reads SGHDT; CDR2 reads YYEEEE. In DNA form, the CDR3 reads TGTGCCAGCAGCTTACCGGGACTAGCGGGAGCCAGCTCCTACAATGAGCAGTTCTTC. As protein: CASSLPGLAGASSYNEQFF.

The rearrangement uses TRBV11-2 and TRBJ2-5, with a tentative D call TRBD1 (6 bases). Germline V lookup: CDR1 SGHAT, CDR2 FQNNGV. Deletions cut 2 bases from V and 4 bases from J, with 11 bases between. The CDR3 is 14 residues long. The CDR3 region has the DNA TGTGCCAGCAGCTTAAACAGGGTGGGAGAGACCCAGTACTTC. Amino acid sequence: CASSLNRVGETQYF. Full variable domain (rest looked up from reference TRBV11-2 and TRBJ2-5): EAGVAQSPRYKIIEKRQSVAFWCNPISGHATLYWYQQILGQGPKLLIQFQNNGVVDDSQLPKDRFSAERLKGVDSTLKIQPAKLEDSAVYLCASSLNRVGETQYFGPGTRLLVL.